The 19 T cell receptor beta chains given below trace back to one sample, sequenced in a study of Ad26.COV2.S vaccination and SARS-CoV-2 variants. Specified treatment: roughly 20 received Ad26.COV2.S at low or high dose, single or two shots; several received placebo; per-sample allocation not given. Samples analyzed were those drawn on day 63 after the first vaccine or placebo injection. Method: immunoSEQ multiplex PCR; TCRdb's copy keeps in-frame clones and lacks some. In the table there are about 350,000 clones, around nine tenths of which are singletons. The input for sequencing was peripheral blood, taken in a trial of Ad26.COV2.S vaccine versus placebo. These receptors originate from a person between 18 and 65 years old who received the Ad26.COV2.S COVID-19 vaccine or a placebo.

The CDR3 DNA follows: TGTGCCAGCGACCTTGGTCCGGGACAGGGGAACAATGAGCAGTTCTTC. Residues: CASDLGPGQGNNEQFF. J is TRBJ2-1 and V is TRBV2, with 10 bases matching TRBD1. The V gene end was trimmed by 8 bases and the J gene end by 5 bases; junction bases not matched to a gene: 12. This CDR3 comprises 16 residues. From germline, CDR1 is SNHLY and CDR2 FYNNEI.

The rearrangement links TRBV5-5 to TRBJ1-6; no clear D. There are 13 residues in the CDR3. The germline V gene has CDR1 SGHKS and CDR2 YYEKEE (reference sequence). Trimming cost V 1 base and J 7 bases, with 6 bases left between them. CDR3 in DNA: TGTGCCAGCAGCTTGAACAGAAATTCACCCCTCCACTTT. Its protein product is CASSLNRNSPLHF.

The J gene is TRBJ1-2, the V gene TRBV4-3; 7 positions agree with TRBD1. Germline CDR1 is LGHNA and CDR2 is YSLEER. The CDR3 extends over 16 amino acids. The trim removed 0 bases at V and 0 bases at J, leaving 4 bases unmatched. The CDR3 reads CASSQETTGTNYGYTF. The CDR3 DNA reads TGCGCCAGCAGCCAAGAAACGACAGGGACTAACTATGGCTACACCTTC.

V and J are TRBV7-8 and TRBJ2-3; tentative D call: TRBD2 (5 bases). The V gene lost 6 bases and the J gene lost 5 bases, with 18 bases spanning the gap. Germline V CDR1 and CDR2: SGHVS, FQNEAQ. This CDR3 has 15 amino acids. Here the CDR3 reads CASRKDRRRKDTQYF. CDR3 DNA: TGTGCCAGCAGAAAAGATCGGCGGAGGAAAGATACGCAGTATTTT.

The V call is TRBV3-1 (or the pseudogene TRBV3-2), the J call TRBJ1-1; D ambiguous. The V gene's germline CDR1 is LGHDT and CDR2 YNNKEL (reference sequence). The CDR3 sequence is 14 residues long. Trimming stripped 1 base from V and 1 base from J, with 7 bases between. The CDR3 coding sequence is TGTGCCAGCAGCCAAGGATTAAGGAACACTGAAGCTTTCTTT. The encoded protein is CASSQGLRNTEAFF.

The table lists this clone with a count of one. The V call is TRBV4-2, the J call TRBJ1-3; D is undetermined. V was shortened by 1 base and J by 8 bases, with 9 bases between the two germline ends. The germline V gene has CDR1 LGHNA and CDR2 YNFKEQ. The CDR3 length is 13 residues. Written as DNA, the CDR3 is TGTGCCAGCAGCCAAGTGGGGAGAGACACCATATATTTT. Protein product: CASSQVGRDTIYF.

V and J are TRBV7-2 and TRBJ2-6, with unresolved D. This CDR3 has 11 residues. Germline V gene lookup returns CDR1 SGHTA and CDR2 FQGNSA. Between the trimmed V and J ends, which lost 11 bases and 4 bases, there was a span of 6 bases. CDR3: CAFQGANVLTF. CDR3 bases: TGTGCCTTCCAGGGGGCCAACGTCCTGACTTTC.

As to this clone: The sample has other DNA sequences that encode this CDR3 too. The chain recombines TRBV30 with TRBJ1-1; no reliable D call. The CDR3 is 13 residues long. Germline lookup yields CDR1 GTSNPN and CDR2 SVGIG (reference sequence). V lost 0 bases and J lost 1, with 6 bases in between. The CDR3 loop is CAWSVGGNTEAFF. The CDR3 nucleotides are TGTGCCTGGAGTGTAGGCGGGAACACTGAAGCTTTCTTT.

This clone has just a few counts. The CDR3 nucleotides read TGTGCCAGCTCATCGGACAGGGCGCGGGCTCAGCCCCAGCATTTT. It encodes CASSSDRARAQPQHF. This rearrangement joins TRBV18 to TRBJ1-5, with 8 bases fitting TRBD1. The CDR3 runs to 15 residues. Trimming at V came to 5 bases and at J to 6 bases, leaving 9 bases not matched to a gene. From germline, CDR1 is KGHSH and CDR2 LQKENI. The entire variable domain, with the rest obtained from reference TRBV18 and TRBJ1-5, is as follows: NAGVMQNPRHLVRRRGQEARLRCSPMKGHSHVYWYRQLPEEGLKFMVYLQKENIIDESGMPKERFSAEFPKEGPSILRIQQVVRGDSAAYFCASSSDRARAQPQHFGDGTRLSIL.

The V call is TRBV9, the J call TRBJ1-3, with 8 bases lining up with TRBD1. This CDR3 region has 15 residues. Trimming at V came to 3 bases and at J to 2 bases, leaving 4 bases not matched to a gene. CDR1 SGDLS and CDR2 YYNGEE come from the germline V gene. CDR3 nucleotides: TGTGCCAGCAGCGCCCGGACAGGGACTGGAAACACCATATATTTT. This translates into CASSARTGTGNTIYF.

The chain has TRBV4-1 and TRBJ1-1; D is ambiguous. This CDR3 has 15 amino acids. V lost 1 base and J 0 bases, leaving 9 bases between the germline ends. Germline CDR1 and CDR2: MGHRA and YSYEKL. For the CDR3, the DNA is TGCGCCAGCAGCCAAGGACGGCAGATGAACACTGAAGCTTTCTTT. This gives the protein CASSQGRQMNTEAFF.

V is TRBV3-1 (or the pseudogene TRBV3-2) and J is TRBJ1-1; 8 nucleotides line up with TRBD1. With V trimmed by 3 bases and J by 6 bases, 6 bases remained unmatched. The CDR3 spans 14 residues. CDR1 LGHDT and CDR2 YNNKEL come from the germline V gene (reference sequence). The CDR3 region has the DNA TGTGCCAGCAGCCACGCGGACAGGGTAGCTGAAGCTTTCTTT. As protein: CASSHADRVAEAFF.

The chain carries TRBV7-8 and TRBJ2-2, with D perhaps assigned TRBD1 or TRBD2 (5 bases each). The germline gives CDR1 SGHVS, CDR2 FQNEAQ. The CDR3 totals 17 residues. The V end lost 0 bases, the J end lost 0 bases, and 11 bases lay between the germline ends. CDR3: CASSLARGEANTGELFF. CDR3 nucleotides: TGTGCCAGCAGCTTAGCCCGGGGCGAAGCGAACACCGGGGAGCTGTTTTTT.

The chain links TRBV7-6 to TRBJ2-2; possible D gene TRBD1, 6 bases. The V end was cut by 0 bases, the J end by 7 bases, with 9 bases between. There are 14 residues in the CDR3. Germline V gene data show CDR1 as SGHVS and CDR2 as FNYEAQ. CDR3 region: CASSLALRGGELFF. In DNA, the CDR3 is TGTGCCAGCAGCTTAGCGCTCAGGGGCGGGGAGCTGTTTTTT.

The CDR3, as DNA: TGCGCCAGCAGCTTGTGGGTGGGGACAAACGAGAACACTGAAGCTTTCTTT. Protein product: CASSLWVGTNENTEAFF. The V gene is TRBV5-1, the J gene TRBJ1-1, with D perhaps matching TRBD1 (6 bases). Deletions cut 1 base from V and 1 base from J, with 17 bases between. The CDR3 consists of 17 residues. The germline CDR1 and CDR2 sequences are SGHRS and YFSETQ.

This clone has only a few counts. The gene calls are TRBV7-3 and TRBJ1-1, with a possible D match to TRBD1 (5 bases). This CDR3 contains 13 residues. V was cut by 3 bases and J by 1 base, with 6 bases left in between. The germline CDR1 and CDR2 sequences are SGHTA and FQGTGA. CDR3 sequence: CASSLTENTEAFF. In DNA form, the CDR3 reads TGTGCCAGCAGCTTGACAGAGAACACTGAAGCTTTCTTT.

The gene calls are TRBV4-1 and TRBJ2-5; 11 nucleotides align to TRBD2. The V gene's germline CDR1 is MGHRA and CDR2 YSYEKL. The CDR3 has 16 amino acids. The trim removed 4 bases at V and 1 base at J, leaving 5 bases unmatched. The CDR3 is CASSRRLAGTQETQYF. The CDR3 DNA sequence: TGCGCCAGCAGCCGAAGACTAGCGGGGACCCAAGAGACCCAGTACTTC.

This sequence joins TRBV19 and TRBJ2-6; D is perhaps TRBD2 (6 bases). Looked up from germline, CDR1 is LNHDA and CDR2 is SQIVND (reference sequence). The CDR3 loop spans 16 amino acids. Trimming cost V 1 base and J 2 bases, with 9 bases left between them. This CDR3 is CASSIVWGAGANVLTF. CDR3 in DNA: TGTGCCAGTAGTATAGTGTGGGGGGCTGGGGCCAACGTCCTGACTTTC.

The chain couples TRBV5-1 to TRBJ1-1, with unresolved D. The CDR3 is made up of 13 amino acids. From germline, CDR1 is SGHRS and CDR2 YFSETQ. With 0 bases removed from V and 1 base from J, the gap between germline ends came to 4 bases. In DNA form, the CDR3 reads TGCGCCAGCAGCTTGGTGAAGAACACTGAAGCTTTCTTT. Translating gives CASSLVKNTEAFF.